This T cell receptor beta chain was sequenced for a study of identical twins. Template switching introduced a universal primer site, and the cDNA bore unique molecular identifiers. TCRdb fed the 5' RACE reads into MiXCR, producing one record per CDR3 protein. Of about 690,000 distinct CDR3 sequences listed, 6% to 6.5% are singletons. Trimming stripped 6 bases from V and 2 bases from J, with 4 bases between. This CDR3 has 11 residues. Per the germline V gene, CDR1 is SGHKS and CDR2 is YYEKEE (reference sequence). This clonotype was counted ten times or more. The source of this sequence is a man in his late teens or twenties in good health. Sequences were obtained from naive T cells sorted from blood. V gene TRBV5-5 combines with J gene TRBJ2-3; D is uncertain. The CDR3 reads CASIITDTQYF. The DNA for the CDR3 is TGTGCCAGCATCATCACAGATACGCAGTATTTT.